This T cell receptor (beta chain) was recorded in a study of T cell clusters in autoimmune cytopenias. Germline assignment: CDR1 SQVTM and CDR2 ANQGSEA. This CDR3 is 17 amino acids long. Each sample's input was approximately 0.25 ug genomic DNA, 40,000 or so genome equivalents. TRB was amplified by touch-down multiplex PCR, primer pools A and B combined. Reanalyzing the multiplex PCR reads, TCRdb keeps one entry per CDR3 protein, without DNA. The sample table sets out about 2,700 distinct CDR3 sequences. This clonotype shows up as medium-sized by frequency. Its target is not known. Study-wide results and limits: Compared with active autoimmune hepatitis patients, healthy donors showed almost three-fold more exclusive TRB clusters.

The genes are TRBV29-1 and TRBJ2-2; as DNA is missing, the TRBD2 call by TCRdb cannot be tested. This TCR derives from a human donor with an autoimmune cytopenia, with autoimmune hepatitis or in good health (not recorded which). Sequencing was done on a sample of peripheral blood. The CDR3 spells CSAQWVAGGPGTGELFF.